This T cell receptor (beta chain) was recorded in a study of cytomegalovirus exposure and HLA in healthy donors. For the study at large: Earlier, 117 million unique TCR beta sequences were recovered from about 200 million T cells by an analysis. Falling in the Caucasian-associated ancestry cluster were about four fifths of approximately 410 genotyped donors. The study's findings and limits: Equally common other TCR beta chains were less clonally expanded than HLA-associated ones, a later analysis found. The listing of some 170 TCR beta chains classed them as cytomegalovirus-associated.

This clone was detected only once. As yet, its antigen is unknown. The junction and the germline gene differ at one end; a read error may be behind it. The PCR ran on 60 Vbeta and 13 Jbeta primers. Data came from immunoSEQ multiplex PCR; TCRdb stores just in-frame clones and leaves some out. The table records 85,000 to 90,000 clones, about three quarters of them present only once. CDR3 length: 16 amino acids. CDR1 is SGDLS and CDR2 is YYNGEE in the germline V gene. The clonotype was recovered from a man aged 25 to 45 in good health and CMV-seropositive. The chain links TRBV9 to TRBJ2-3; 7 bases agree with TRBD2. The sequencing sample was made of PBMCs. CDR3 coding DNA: TGTGCCAGCGGCGTAGTAGGAAGCGGGGGCACAGATACGCAGTATTTT. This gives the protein CASGVVGSGGTDTQYF.